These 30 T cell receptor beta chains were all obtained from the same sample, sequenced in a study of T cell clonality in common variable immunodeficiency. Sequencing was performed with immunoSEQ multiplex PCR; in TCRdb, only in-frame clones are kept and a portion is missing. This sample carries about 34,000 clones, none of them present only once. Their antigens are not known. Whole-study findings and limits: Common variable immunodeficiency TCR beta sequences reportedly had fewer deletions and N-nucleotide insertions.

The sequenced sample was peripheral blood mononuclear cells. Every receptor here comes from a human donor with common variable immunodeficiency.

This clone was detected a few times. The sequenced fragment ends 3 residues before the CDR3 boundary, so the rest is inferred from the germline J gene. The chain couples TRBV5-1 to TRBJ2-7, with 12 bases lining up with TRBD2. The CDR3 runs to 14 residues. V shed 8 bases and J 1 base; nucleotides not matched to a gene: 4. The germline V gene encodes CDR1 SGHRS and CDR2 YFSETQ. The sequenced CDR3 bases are TGCGCCAGTAAGACTAGCGGGAGATCCTACGAG. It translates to CASKTSGRSYE. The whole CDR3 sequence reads CASKTSGRSYEQYF.

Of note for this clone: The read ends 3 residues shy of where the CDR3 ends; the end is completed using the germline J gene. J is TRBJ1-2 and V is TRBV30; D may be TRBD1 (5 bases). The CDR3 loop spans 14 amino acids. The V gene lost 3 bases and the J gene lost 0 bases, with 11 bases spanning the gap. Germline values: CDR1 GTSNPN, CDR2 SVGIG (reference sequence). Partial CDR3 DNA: TGTGCCTGGAGAATCAGGGCCACTAACTATGGC. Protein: CAWRIRATNYG. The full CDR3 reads CAWRIRATNYGYTF.

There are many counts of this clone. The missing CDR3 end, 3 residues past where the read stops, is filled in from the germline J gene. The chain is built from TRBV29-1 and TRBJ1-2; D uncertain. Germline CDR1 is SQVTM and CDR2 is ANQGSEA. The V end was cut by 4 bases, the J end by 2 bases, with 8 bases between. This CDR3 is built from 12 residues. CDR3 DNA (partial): TGCAGCGTTGTTGCACAGAACTATGGC. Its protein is CSVVAQNYG. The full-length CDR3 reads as CSVVAQNYGYTF.

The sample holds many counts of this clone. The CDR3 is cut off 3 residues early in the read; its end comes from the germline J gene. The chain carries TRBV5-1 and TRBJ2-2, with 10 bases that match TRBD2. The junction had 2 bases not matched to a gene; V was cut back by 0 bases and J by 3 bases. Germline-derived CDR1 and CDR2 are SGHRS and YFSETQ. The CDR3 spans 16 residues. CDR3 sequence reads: CASSLGTSGYTGELFF. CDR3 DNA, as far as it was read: TGCGCCAGCAGCTTGGGGACTAGCGGATACACCGGGGAG. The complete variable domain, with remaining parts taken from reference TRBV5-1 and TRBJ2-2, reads KAGVTQTPRYLIKTRGQQVTLSCSPISGHRSVSWYQQTPGQGLQFLFEYFSETQRNKGNFPGRFSGRQFSNSRSEMNVSTLELGDSALYLCASSLGTSGYTGELFFGEGSRLTVL.

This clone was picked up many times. CDR3 sequence: CASSRTPPGQAGVGGYTF. CDR3 DNA (partial): TGTGCCAGCAGCCGTACACCTCCCGGACAGGCCGGGGTGGGTGGC. V usage is TRBV7-3 and J usage is TRBJ1-2, with 7 bases fitting TRBD1. The read comes to an end 3 residues before the CDR3 does, leaving the germline J gene to fill in the end. There are 18 residues in the CDR3. Germline lookup yields CDR1 SGHTA and CDR2 FQGTGA. J lost 7 bases, V lost 5 bases, and 22 bases had no gene match.

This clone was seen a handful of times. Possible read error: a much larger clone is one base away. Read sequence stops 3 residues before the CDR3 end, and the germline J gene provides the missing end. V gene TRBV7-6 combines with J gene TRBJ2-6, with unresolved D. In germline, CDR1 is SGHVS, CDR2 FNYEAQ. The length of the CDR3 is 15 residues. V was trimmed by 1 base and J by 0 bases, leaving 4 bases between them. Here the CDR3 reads CASSLDSSGANVLTF. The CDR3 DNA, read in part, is TGTGCCAGCAGCTTAGACAGCTCTGGGGCCAACGTC.

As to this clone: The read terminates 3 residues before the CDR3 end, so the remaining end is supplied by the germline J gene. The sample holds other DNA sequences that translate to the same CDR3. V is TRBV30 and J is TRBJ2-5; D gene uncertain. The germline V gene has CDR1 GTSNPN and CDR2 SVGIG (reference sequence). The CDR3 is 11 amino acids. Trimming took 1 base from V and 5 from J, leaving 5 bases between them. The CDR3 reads CAWSGGETQYF. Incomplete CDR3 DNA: TGTGCCTGGAGTGGCGGTGAGACC.

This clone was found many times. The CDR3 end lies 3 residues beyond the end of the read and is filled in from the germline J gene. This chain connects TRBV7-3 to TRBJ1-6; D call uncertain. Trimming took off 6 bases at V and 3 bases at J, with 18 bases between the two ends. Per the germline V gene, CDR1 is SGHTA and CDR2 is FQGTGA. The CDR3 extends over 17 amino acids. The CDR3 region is CASSRNFQAFYNSPLHF. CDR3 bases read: TGTGCCAGCAGTCGGAACTTTCAGGCGTTCTATAATTCACCC.

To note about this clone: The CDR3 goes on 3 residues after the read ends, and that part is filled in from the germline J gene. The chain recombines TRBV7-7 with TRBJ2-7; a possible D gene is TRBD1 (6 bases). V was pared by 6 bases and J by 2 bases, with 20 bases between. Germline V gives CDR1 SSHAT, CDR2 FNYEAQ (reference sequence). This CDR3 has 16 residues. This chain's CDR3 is CASRLLGAGDPYEQYF. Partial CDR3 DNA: TGTGCCAGCAGATTACTGGGGGCAGGGGATCCCTACGAG.

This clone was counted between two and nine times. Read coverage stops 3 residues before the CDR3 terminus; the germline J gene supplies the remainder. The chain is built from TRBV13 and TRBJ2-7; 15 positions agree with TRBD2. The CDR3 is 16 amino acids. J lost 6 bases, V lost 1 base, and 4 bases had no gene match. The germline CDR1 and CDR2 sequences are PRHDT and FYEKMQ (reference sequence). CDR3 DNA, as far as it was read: TGTGCCAGCAGCTTAGATGGGGGACTAGCGGGAGGCGAG. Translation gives CASSLDGGLAGGE. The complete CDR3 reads CASSLDGGLAGGEQYF.

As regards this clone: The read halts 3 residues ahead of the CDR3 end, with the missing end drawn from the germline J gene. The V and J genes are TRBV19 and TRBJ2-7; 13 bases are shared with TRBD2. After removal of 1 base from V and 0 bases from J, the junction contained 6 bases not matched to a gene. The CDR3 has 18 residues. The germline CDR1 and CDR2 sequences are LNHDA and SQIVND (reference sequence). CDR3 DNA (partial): TGTGCCAGTAGTATAGTACTAGCGGGAGGGGCCGGCTCCTACGAG. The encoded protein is CASSIVLAGGAGSYE. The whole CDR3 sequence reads CASSIVLAGGAGSYEQYF.

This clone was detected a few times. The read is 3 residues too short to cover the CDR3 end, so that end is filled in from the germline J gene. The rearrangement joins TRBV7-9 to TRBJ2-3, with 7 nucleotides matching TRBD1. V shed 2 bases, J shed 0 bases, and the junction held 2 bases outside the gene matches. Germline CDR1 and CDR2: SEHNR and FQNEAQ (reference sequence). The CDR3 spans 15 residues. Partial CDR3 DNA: TGTGCCAGCAGCTTATCGACAGGGAGCACAGATACG. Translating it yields CASSLSTGSTDT. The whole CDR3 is CASSLSTGSTDTQYF.

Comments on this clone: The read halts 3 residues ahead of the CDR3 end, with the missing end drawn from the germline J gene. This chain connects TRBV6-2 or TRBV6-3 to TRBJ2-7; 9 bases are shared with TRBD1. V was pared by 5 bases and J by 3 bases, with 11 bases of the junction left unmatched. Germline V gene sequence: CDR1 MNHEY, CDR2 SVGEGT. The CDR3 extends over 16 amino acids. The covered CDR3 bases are TGTGCCAGCAGTCTAATGCCGGGACAGGGCTACTACGAG. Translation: CASSLMPGQGYYE. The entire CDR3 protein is CASSLMPGQGYYEQYF.

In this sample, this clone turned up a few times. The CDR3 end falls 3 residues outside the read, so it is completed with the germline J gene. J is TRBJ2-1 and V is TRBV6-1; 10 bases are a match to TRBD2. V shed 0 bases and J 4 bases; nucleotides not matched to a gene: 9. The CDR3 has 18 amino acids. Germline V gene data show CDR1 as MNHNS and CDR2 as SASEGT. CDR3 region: CASSEARLAGERYNEQFF. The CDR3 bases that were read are TGTGCCAGCAGTGAAGCGCGGCTAGCGGGAGAGCGGTACAATGAG.

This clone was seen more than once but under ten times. CDR3 DNA, as far as it was read: TGTGCCAGCAGTATACTCGGGACAGTCAATCAGCCC. Its translation: CASSILGTVNQP. The entire CDR3 reads CASSILGTVNQPQHF. V and J are TRBV6-2 or TRBV6-3 and TRBJ1-5; 7 positions match TRBD1. The read halts 3 residues ahead of the CDR3 end, with the missing end drawn from the germline J gene. With 5 bases clipped from V and 3 bases from J, the junction kept 7 bases outside the gene matches. CDR3 length: 15 amino acids. Germline V gene data show CDR1 as MNHEY and CDR2 as SVGEGT.

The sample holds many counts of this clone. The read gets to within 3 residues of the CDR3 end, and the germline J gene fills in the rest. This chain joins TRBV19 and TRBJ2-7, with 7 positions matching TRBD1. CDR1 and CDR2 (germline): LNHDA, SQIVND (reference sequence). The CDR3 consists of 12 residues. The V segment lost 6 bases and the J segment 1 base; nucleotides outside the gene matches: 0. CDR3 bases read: TGTGCCAGTAGGGACAGGTCCTACGAG. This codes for CASRDRSYE. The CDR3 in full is CASRDRSYEQYF.

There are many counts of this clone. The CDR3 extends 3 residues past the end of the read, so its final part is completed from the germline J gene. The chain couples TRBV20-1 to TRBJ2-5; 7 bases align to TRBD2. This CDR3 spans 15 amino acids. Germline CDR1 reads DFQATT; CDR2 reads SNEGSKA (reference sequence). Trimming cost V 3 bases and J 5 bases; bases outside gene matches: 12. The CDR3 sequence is CSARPQLARGETQYF. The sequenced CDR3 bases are TGCAGTGCTAGGCCCCAACTAGCGCGAGGGGAGACC.

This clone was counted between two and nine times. The CDR3 here is CASSSGDFKDEQYF. CDR3 DNA, as far as it was read: TGTGCCAGCAGTTCCGGGGACTTCAAGGACGAG. The chain is built from TRBV7-3 and TRBJ2-7; perhaps TRBD2 as D (6 bases). The read finishes 3 residues shy of the CDR3 end, and the germline J gene is used to complete it. The ends were cut back, 6 bases at V and 5 bases at J, with 17 bases in the middle. CDR3 length: 14 residues. The germline V gene encodes CDR1 SGHTA and CDR2 FQGTGA. Supplemented by reference TRBV7-3 and TRBJ2-7, the full variable domain reads GAGVSQTPSNKVTEKGKYVELRCDPISGHTALYWYRQSLGQGPEFLIYFQGTGAADDSGLPNDRFFAVRPEGSVSTLKIQRTERGDSAVYLCASSSGDFKDEQYFGPGTRLTVT.

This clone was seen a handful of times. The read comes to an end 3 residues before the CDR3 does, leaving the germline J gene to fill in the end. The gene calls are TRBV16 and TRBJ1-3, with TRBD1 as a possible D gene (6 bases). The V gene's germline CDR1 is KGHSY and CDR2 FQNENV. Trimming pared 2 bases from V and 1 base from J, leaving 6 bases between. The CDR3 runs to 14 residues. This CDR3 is CASSQQGSGNTIYF. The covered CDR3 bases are TGTGCCAGCAGCCAACAGGGGTCTGGAAACACC.

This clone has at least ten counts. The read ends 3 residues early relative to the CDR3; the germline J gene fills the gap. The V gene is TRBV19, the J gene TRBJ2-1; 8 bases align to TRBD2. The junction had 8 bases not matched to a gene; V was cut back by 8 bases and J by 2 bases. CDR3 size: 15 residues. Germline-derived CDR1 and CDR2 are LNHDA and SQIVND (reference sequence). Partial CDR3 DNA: TGTGCCAGTGGGGAGCGGGAGAGTGCCTACAATGAG. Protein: CASGERESAYNE. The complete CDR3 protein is CASGERESAYNEQFF.

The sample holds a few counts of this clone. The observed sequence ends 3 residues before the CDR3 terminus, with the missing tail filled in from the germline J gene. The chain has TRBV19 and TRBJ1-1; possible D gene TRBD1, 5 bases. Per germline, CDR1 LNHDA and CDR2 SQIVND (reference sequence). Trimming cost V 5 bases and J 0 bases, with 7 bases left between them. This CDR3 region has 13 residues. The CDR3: CASSEQVNTEAFF. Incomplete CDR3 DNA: TGTGCCAGTAGTGAACAGGTGAACACTGAA. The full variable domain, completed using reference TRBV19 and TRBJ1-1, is DGGITQSPKYLFRKEGQNVTLSCEQNLNHDAMYWYRQDPGQGLRLIYYSQIVNDFQKGDIAEGYSVSREKKESFPLTVTSAQKNPTAFYLCASSEQVNTEAFFGQGTRLTVV.

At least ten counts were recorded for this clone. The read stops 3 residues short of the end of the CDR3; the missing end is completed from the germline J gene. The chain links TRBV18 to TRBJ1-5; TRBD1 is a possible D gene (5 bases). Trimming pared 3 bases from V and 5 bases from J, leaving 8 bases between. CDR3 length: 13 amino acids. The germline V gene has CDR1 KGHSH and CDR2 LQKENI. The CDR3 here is CASSPGGDQPQHF. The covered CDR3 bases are TGTGCCAGCTCACCCGGGGGAGATCAGCCC. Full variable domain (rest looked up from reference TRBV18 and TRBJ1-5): NAGVMQNPRHLVRRRGQEARLRCSPMKGHSHVYWYRQLPEEGLKFMVYLQKENIIDESGMPKERFSAEFPKEGPSILRIQQVVRGDSAAYFCASSPGGDQPQHFGDGTRLSIL.

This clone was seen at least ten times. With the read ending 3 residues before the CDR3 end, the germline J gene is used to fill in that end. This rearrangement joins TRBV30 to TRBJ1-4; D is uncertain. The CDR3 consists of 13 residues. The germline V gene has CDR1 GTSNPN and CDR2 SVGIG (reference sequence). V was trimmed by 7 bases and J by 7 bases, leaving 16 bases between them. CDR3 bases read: TGTGCCTCCGAGGGCCTCGAGGGTGAAAAA. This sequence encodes CASEGLEGEK. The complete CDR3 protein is CASEGLEGEKLFF.

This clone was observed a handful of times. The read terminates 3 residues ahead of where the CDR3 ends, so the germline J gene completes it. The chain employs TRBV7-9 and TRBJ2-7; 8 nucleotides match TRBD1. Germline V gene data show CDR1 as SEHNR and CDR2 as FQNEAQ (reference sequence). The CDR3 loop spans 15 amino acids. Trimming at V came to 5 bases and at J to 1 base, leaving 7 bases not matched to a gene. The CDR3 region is CASSPPDRASYEQYF. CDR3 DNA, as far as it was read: TGTGCCAGCAGCCCCCCGGACAGGGCGTCCTACGAG.

The sequenced CDR3 bases are TGTGCCAGTCGGGGAGTTACTTACAATGAG. Protein: CASRGVTYNE. The full CDR3 protein is CASRGVTYNEQFF. The rearrangement links TRBV19 to TRBJ2-1, with D perhaps matching TRBD2 (5 bases). The read gets to within 3 residues of the CDR3 end, and the germline J gene fills in the rest. V was shortened by 8 bases and J by 4 bases, with 12 bases between the two germline ends. The CDR3 consists of 13 residues. CDR1 and CDR2 (germline): LNHDA, SQIVND (reference sequence).

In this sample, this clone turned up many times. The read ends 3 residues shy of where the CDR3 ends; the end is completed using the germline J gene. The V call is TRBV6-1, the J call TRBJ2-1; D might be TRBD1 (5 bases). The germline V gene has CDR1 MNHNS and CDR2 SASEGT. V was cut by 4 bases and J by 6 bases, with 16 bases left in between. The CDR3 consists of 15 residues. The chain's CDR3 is CASSGPGHFANEQFF. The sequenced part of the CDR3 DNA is TGTGCCAGCAGTGGCCCCGGACACTTCGCCAATGAG.

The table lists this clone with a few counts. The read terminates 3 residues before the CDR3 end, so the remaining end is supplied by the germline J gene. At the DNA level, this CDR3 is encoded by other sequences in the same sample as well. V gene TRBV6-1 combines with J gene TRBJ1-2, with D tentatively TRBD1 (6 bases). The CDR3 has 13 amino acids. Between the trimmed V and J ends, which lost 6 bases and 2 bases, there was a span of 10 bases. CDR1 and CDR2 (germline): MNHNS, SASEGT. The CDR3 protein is CASSEQGNYGYTF. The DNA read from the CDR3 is TGTGCCAGCAGCGAACAGGGAAACTATGGC.

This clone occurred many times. The DNA read from the CDR3 is TGTGCCAGTAGAGTACAGGGATATAGCAATCAGCCC. Amino acids: CASRVQGYSNQP. The complete CDR3 protein is CASRVQGYSNQPQHF. The chain is built from TRBV19 and TRBJ1-5; D is perhaps TRBD1 (6 bases). The CDR3 end is not reached by the read, which stops 3 residues before it; the germline J gene fills it in. CDR1 is LNHDA and CDR2 is SQIVND in the germline V gene (reference sequence). V was shortened by 6 bases and J by 0 bases, with 12 bases between the two germline ends. The CDR3 spans 15 residues.

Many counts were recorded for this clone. CDR3 bases read: TGTGCCAGCAGCTTGAGGGACTTCTACACCGGGGAG. Translation gives CASSLRDFYTGE. The complete CDR3 reads CASSLRDFYTGELFF. The chain carries TRBV5-6 and TRBJ2-2; D might be TRBD2 (6 bases). The CDR3 is cut off 3 residues early in the read; its end comes from the germline J gene. This CDR3 region has 15 residues. Germline CDR1 and CDR2: SGHDT and YYEEEE. V was cut by 1 base and J by 3 bases, with 10 bases left in between.

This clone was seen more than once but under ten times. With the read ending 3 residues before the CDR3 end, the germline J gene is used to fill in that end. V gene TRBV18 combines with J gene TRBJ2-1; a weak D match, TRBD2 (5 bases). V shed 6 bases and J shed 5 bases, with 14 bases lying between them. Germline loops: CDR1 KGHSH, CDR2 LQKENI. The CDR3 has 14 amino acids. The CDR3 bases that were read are TGTGCCAGCTCCCCCGGACTTAACAACAATGAG. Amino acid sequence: CASSPGLNNNE. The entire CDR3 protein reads CASSPGLNNNEQFF.